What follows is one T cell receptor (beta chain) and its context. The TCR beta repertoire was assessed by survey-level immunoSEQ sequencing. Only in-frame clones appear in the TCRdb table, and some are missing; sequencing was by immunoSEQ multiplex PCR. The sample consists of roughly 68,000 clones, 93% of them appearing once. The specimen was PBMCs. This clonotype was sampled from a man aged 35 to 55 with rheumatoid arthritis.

CDR3 protein: CASSLVLAGGTPYEQYF. CDR3 nucleotide sequence: TGTGCCAGCAGCTTAGTACTAGCGGGAGGCACCCCCTACGAGCAGTACTTC. This rearrangement joins TRBV7-2 to TRBJ2-7; 12 positions match TRBD2. V was pared by 1 base and J by 2 bases, with 6 bases of the junction left unmatched. Germline CDR1 and CDR2: SGHTA and FQGNSA. This CDR3 contains 17 residues.